These 13 T cell receptor beta chains originate from one sample sequenced in a study of T cell changes during pregnancy in multiple sclerosis. Profiling relied on immunoSEQ multiplex PCR, and the TCRdb table lists in-frame clones only, not all of them. The repertoire holds about 47,000 clones, with 80% to 90% as singletons. Sequenced material: peripheral blood, taken in the first trimester of pregnancy. All receptors come from a female donor with multiple sclerosis, enrolled in a pregnancy study.

This chain uses TRBV28 with TRBJ1-1, with a weak D call TRBD1 (5 bases). The germline gives CDR1 MDHEN, CDR2 SYDVKM. Trimming cost V 1 base and J 11 bases, with 17 bases left between them. The CDR3 is 14 amino acids. The CDR3 DNA follows: TGTGCCAGCAGTTTATTTGCTACAGGACCTCCGGCTTTCTTT. As protein: CASSLFATGPPAFF.

The chain has TRBV5-4 and TRBJ2-3; no reliable D call. V lost 4 bases and J 2 bases, leaving 14 bases between the germline ends. The CDR3 runs 15 residues. CDR1 and CDR2 from the germline V gene are SGHNT and YYREEE (reference sequence). The CDR3 sequence is CASSTTTEDTDTQYF. The CDR3 DNA is TGTGCCAGCAGCACTACAACCGAGGACACAGATACGCAGTATTTT.

This clone was observed a few times. The chain uses TRBV7-2 and TRBJ1-6; 8 bases align to TRBD1. CDR3 length equals 13 residues. Germline V gene data show CDR1 as SGHTA and CDR2 as FQGNSA. V shed 3 bases, J shed 12 bases, and the junction held 4 bases outside the gene matches. CDR3 nucleotide sequence: TGTGCCAGCAGCTTCGGACAGGGTGAACCCCTCCACTTT. It specifies CASSFGQGEPLHF.

The genes are TRBV2 and TRBJ1-5, with a tentative D call TRBD1 (6 bases). CDR3 length: 15 amino acids. Germline V CDR1 and CDR2: SNHLY, FYNNEI. V lost 6 bases to trimming and J lost 7 bases, with 19 bases between them. The DNA of the CDR3 is TGTGCCAGCAGGGGACTTCGGGGGGCAGACCAGCCCCAGCATTTT. This encodes CASRGLRGADQPQHF. The complete variable domain, with remaining parts taken from reference TRBV2 and TRBJ1-5, reads EPEVTQTPSHQVTQMGQEVILRCVPISNHLYFYWYRQILGQKVEFLVSFYNNEISEKSEIFDDQFSVERPDGSNFTLKIRSTKLEDSAMYFCASRGLRGADQPQHFGDGTRLSIL.

V is TRBV29-1 and J is TRBJ2-4; weak D call: TRBD2 (6 bases). Germline values: CDR1 SQVTM, CDR2 ANQGSEA. The CDR3 runs 12 residues. Deletions cut 7 bases from V and 0 bases from J, with 7 bases between. CDR3 coding DNA: TGCAGCGGCGGGATAGCCAAAAACATTCAGTACTTC. Translating gives CSGGIAKNIQYF. Based on the CDR3 plus reference TRBV29-1 and TRBJ2-4, the full variable domain is SAVISQKPSRDICQRGTSLTIQCQVDSQVTMMFWYRQQPGQSLTLIATANQGSEATYESGFVIDKFPISRPNLTFSTLTVSNMSPEDSSIYLCSGGIAKNIQYFGAGTRLSVL.

This clone was detected once. The chain uses TRBV6-6 and TRBJ1-4, with D perhaps TRBD1 (5 bases). The CDR3 loop spans 14 amino acids. Germline CDR1 is MNHNY and CDR2 is SVGAGI (reference sequence). Trimming stripped 2 bases from V and 8 bases from J, with 12 bases between. The CDR3 sequence is CASSYPGGREKLFF. DNA of the CDR3: TGTGCCAGCAGTTACCCCGGGGGGAGAGAAAAACTGTTTTTT.

V and J are TRBV5-1 and TRBJ2-3; perhaps TRBD1 as D (8 bases). V shed 4 bases and J shed 6 bases, with 18 bases lying between them. This CDR3 is 15 amino acids long. CDR1 and CDR2 (germline): SGHRS, YFSETQ. CDR3 sequence (DNA): TGCGCCAGCAGCCCCTCCGAACAGGGGGGGGATACGCAGTATTTT. Protein: CASSPSEQGGDTQYF.

The sample holds one count of this clone. V is TRBV6-5 and J is TRBJ2-5; TRBD2 is a possible D gene (6 bases). This CDR3 has 15 amino acids. With 5 bases removed from V and 0 bases from J, the gap between germline ends came to 13 bases. CDR1 and CDR2 from the germline V gene are MNHEY and SVGAGI. CDR3 in DNA: TGTGCCAGCAGTGGCCCCGGCGGGGACCAAGAGACCCAGTACTTC. Amino acids: CASSGPGGDQETQYF.

This sequence joins TRBV12-2 and TRBJ1-5; the D call TRBD1 from the table was never checked on the DNA. TRBV12-2 constitutes a pseudogene. The CDR3 is 17 amino acids. The CDR3 bases are TGTGCAAGTCGCTTAGCGCATGGGACACCCGGTGGTCAGCCCCAGCATTTT. Translated, it gives CASRLAHGTPGGQPQHF.

The rearrangement uses TRBV7-2 and TRBJ1-1; D not resolved. The CDR3 consists of 14 residues. Germline CDR1 reads SGHTA; CDR2 reads FQGNSA. V lost 2 bases and J 2 bases, leaving 9 bases between the germline ends. Written as DNA, the CDR3 is TGTGCCAGCAGCTTACAGAGGAGTAACACTGAAGCTTTCTTT. Its translation is CASSLQRSNTEAFF.

This clone has more than one count but fewer than ten. The chain joins TRBV9 to TRBJ2-2; no clear D. This CDR3 comprises 16 residues. Germline values: CDR1 SGDLS, CDR2 YYNGEE. V was clipped by 0 bases and J by 0 bases, with 9 bases between them. The CDR3 spells CASSVAHSSNTGELFF. Here the CDR3 DNA reads TGTGCCAGCAGCGTAGCGCACAGCTCGAACACCGGGGAGCTGTTTTTT.

The rearrangement uses TRBV25-1 and TRBJ1-1; tentatively, D is TRBD1 (5 bases). The CDR3 runs 13 residues. From germline, CDR1 is MGHDK and CDR2 SYGVNS. V lost 3 bases to trimming and J lost 4 bases, with 9 bases between them. CDR3 protein: CASSDFGGTEAFF. CDR3 in DNA: TGTGCCAGCAGTGACTTCGGGGGCACTGAAGCTTTCTTT.

This clone was counted once. This chain links TRBV5-1 with TRBJ1-1; possible D gene TRBD1, 6 bases. The germline gives CDR1 SGHRS, CDR2 YFSETQ. The CDR3 has 14 residues. Trimming pared 7 bases from V and 5 bases from J, leaving 18 bases between. CDR3 sequence: CASGLEGGRTEAFF. CDR3 nucleotide sequence: TGCGCCAGCGGGTTGGAGGGGGGGCGTACTGAAGCTTTCTTT.